Listed here is a single TCR beta chain. There is no known antigen for this receptor. No base qualities exist here, and no much larger clone lies one base off it. The sample belongs to a study of T-cell reconstitution after alpha-beta-depleted transplantation in children (dated by TCRdb to about 2016). A note on the overall study: Using TCR repertoire profiling, the study followed T-cell immune reconstitution in a quantitative way in children after TCRalphabeta/CD19-depleted allogeneic hematopoietic cell transplantation.

The germline ends are 11 bases apart after V is trimmed by 1 base and J by 0 bases. CDR1 is given as LGHDT and CDR2 as YNNKEL, both from the germline V gene (reference sequence). From the cysteine through the phenylalanine, the CDR3 covers 16 amino acids. Just the 48-base CDR3 DNA is kept, in frame starting at base 1. The library relied on PCR. Sequencing was carried out with an Illumina HiSeq 2500. TCR library preparation used molecular barcoding, with unique molecular identifiers applied to normalize quantification of the TCRbeta repertoire. TCRdb cleaned the public reads at Q25 with fastp, built clones with MiXCR and kept in-frame beta chains. When rows share a CDR3 protein, they turn into one entry using the most common DNA and genes. The sample contains around 380,000 distinct CDR3 sequences, approximately 11% of them found a single time. The ten most abundant clones make up 4.5% to 7% of the sample.

This TCR was recovered from a human donor who donated a stem cell graft to a child with acute myeloid leukemia. Here the sequenced sample was PBMCs from the stem cell graft donor, taken from the stem cell graft. The chain couples TRBV3-1 to TRBJ2-3, with the D segment identity uncertain. Read as DNA, the sequence is TGTGCCAGCAGCCAAGGGTGGACCTCTAGCACAGATACGCAGTATTTT. The encoded protein is CASSQGWTSSTDTQYF.